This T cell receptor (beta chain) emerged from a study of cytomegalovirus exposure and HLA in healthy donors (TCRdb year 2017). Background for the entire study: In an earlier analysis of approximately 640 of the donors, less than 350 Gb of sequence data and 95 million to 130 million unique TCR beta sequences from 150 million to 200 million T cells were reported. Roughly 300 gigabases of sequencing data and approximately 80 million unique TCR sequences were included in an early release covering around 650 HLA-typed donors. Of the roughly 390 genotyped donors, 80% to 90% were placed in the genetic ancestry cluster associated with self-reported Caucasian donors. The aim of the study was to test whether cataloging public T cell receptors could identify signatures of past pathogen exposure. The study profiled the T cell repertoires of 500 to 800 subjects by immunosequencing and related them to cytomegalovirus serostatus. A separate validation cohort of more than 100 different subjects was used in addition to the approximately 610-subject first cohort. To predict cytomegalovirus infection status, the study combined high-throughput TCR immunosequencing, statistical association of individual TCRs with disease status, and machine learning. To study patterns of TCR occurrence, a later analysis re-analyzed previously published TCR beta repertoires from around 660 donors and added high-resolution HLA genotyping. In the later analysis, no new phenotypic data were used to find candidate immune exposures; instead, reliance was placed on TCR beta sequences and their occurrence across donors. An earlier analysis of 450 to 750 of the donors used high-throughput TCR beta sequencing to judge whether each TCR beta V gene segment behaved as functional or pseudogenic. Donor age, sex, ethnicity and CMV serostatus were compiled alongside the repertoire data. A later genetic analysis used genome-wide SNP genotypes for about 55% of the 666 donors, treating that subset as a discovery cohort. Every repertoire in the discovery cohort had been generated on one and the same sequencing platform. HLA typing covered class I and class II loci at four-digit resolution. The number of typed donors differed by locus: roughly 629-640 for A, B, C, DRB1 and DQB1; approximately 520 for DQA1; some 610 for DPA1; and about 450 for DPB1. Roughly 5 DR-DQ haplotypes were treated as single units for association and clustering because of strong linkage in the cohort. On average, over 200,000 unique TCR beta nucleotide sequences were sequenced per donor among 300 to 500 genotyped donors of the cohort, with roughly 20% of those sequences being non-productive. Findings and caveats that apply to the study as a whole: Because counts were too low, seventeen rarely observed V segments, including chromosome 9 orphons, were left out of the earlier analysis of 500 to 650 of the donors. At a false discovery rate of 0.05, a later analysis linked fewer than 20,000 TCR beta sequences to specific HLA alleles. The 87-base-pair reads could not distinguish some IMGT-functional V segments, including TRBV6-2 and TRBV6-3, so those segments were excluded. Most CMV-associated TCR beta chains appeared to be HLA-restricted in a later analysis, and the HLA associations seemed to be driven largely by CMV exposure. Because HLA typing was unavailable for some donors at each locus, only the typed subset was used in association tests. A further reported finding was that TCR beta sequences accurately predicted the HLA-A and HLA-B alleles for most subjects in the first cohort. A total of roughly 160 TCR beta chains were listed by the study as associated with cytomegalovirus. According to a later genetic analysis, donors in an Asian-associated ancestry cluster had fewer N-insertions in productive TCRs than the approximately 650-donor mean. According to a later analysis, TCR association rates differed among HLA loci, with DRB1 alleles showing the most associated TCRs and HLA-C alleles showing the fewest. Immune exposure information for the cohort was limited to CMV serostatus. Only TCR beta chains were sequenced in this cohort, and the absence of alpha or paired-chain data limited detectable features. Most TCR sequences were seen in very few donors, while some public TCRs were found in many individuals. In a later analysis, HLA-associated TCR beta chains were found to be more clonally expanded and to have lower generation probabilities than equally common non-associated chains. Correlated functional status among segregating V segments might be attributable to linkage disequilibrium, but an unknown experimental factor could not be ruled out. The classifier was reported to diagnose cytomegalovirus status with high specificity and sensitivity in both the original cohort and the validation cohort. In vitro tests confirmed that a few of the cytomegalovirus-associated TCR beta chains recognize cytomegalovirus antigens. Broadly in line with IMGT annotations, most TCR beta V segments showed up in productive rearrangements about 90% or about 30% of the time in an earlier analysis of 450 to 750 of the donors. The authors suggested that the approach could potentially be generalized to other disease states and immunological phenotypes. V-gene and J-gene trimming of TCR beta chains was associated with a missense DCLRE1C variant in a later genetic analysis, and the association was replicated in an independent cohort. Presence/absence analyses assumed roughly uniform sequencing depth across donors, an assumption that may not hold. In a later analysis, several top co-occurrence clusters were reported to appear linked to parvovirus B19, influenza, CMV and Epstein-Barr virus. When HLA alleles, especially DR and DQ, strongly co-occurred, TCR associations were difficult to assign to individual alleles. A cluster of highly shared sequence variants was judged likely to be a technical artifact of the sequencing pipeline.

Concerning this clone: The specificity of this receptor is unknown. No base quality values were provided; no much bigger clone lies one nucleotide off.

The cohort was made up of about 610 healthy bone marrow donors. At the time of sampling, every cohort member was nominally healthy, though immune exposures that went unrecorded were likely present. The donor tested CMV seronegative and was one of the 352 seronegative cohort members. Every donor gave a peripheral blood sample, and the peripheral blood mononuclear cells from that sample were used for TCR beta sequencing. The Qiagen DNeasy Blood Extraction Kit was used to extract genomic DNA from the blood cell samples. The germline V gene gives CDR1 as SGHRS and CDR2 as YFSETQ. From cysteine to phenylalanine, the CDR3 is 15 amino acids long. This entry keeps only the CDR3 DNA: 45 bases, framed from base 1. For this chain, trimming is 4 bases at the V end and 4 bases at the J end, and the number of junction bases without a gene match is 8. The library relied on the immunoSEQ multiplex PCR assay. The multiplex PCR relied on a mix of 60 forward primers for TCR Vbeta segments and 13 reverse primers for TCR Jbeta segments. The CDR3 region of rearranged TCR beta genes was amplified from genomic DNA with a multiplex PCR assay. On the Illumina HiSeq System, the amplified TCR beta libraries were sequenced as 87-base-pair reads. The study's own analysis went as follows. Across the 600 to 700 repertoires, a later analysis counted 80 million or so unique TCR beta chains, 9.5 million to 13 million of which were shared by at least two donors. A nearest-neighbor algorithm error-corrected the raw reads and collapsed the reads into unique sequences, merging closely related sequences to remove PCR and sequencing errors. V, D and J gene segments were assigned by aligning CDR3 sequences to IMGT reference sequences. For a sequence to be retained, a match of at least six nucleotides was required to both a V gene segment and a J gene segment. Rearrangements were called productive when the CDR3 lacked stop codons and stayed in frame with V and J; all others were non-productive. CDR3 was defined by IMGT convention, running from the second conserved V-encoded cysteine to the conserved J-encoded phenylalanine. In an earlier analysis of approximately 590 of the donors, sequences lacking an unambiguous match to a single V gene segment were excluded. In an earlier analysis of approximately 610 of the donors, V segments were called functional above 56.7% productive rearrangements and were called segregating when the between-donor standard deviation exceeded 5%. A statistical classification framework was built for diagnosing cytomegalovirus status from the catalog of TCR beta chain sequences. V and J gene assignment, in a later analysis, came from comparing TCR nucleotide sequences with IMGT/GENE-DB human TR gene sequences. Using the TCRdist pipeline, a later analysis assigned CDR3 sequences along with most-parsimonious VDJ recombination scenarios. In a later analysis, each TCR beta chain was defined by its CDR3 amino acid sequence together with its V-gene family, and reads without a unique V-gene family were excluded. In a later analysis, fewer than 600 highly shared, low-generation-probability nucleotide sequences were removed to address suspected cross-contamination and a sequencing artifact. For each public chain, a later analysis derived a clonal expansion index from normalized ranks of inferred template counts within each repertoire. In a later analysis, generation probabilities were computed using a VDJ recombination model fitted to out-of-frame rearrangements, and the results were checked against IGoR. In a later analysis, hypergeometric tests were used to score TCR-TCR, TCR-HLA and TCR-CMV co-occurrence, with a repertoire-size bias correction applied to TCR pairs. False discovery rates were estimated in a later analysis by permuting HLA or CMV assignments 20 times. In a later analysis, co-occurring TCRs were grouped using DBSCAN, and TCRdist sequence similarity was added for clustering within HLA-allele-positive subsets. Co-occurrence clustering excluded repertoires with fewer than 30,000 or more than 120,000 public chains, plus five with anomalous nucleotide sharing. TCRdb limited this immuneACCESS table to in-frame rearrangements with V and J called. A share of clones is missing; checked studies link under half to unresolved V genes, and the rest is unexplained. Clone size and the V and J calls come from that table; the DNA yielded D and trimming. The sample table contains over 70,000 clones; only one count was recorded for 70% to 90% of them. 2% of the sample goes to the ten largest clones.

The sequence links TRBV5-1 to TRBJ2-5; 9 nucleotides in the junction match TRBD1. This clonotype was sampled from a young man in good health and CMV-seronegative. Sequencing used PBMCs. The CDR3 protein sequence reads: CASSVLPGQGETQYF. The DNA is TGCGCCAGCAGCGTGCTACCGGGACAGGGAGAGACCCAGTACTTC.